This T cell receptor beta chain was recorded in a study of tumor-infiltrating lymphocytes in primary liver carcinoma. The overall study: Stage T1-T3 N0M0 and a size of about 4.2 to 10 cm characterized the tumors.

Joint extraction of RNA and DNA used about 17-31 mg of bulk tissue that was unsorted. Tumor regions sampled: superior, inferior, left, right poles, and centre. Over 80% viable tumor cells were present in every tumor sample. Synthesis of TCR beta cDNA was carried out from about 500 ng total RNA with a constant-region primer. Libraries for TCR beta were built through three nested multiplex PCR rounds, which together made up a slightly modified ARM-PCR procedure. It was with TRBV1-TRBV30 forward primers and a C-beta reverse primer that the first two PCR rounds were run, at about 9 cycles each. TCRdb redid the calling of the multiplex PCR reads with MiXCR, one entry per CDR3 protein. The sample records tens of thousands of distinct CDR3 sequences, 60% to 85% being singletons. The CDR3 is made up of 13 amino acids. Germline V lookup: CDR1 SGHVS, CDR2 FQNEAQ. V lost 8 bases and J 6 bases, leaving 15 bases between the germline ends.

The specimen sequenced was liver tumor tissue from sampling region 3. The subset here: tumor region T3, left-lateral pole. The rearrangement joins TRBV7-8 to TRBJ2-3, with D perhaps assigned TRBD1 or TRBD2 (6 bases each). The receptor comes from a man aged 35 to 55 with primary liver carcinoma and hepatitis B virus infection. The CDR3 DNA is TGTGCCAGCGGGGGGCTGGACGAGGATACGCAGTATTTT. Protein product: CASGGLDEDTQYF.